The 27 T cell receptor beta chains listed next were all sequenced from one sample in a study of T-cell reconstitution after alpha-beta-depleted transplantation in children. Preparing the TCRbeta library involved the use of unique molecular identifiers. TCRdb re-analysed the PCR reads in MiXCR, keeping a single row per CDR3 protein. The sample carries around 200,000 distinct CDR3 sequences, around a sixth recorded once. The material sequenced was PBMCs, mostly from graft donor cells, taken 360 days after TCRalphabeta/CD19-depleted stem cell transplant. Receptors originate from a male patient aged 2-9 years who had a stem cell transplant for acute lymphoblastic leukemia, so the T cells may come from the graft donor.

CDR3 residues: CASSLRQGAGEQFF. The CDR3 DNA sequence: TGTGCCAGCAGTTTGCGACAGGGGGCGGGTGAGCAGTTCTTC. V usage is TRBV12-3 or TRBV12-4 and J usage is TRBJ2-1, with 10 nucleotides matching TRBD1. V was clipped by 3 bases and J by 9 bases; unmatched bases: 5. The CDR3 has 14 amino acids.

The sample holds a few counts of this clonotype. The J gene is TRBJ1-3, the V gene TRBV20-1; D remains ambiguous. Germline CDR1 is DFQATT and CDR2 is SNEGSKA (reference sequence). The V and J ends lost 3 bases and 4 bases respectively, with 10 bases between them. The CDR3 sequence is 13 residues long. CDR3 sequence (DNA): TGCAGTGCTAGGCCAGGCTCCGGAAACACCATATATTTT. It encodes CSARPGSGNTIYF.

This chain connects TRBV4-3 to TRBJ2-7; D is ambiguous. The CDR3 sequence is 13 residues long. Germline loops: CDR1 LGHNA, CDR2 YSLEER. V was cut by 0 bases and J by 3 bases, with 6 bases left in between. In DNA form, the CDR3 reads TGCGCCAGCAGCCAAGATAGATACTACGAGCAGTACTTC. This encodes CASSQDRYYEQYF.

The V gene is TRBV11-2, the J gene TRBJ2-5, with D possibly TRBD2 on 6 matching bases. Between the trimmed V and J ends, which lost 1 base and 4 bases, there was a span of 16 bases. The CDR3 consists of 16 residues. Germline CDR1 and CDR2: SGHAT and FQNNGV. CDR3 sequence (DNA): TGTGCCAGCAGCTTAGTGTTGGGGGGAACGGTAGAGACCCAGTACTTC. Translation: CASSLVLGGTVETQYF.

The rearrangement joins TRBV27 to TRBJ1-2; TRBD1 is a possible D gene (5 bases). Between the trimmed V and J ends, which lost 0 bases and 5 bases, there was a span of 13 bases. CDR1 MNHEY and CDR2 SMNVEV come from the germline V gene (reference sequence). The CDR3 contains 15 residues. CDR3 DNA sequence: TGTGCCAGCAGTTTATCTCAGGGAGTAGATTATGGCTACACCTTC. Protein product: CASSLSQGVDYGYTF.

This clonotype was found a few times. This chain joins TRBV28 and TRBJ2-5, with a possible D match to TRBD2 (6 bases). Trimming took 6 bases from V and 5 from J, leaving 16 bases between them. The CDR3 sequence is 14 residues long. CDR1 is MDHEN, CDR2 SYDVKM, per germline. CDR3 in amino acids: CASSLTGTWETQYF. CDR3 DNA sequence: TGTGCCAGCAGCCTCACCGGGACTTGGGAGACCCAGTACTTC. The full variable domain, its missing parts supplied by reference TRBV28 and TRBJ2-5, is DVKVTQSSRYLVKRTGEKVFLECVQDMDHENMFWYRQDPGLGLRLIYFSYDVKMKEKGDIPEGYSVSREKKERFSLILESASTNQTSMYLCASSLTGTWETQYFGPGTRLLVL.

The J gene is TRBJ2-3, the V gene TRBV10-3; 8 bases are a match to TRBD2. The germline V gene encodes CDR1 ENHRY and CDR2 SYGVKD. With 2 bases clipped from V and 3 bases from J, the junction kept 7 bases outside the gene matches. CDR3 length equals 16 residues. CDR3 sequence (DNA): TGTGCCATCAGTGAGACGTTCGGGAGGGTAACAGATACGCAGTATTTT. Protein sequence: CAISETFGRVTDTQYF.

This clonotype has only a few counts. The junction differs from germline at one of its ends, possibly a read error. The V gene is TRBV7-8, the J gene TRBJ1-1; D gene uncertain. The germline V gene encodes CDR1 SGHVS and CDR2 FQNEAQ. This CDR3 has 12 residues. The CDR3 is CASNLHVTEAFF. CDR3 DNA sequence: TGTGCCAGCAACTTACATGTTACTGAAGCTTTCTTT.

A few counts support this clonotype. The CDR3 nucleotides are TGTGCCAGCAGCCCCGGGACAGCTCAAGAGACCCAGTACTTC. Protein sequence: CASSPGTAQETQYF. The chain joins TRBV7-9 to TRBJ2-5, with 7 nucleotides matching TRBD1. Germline V gives CDR1 SEHNR, CDR2 FQNEAQ (reference sequence). V lost 5 bases, J lost 2 bases, and 5 bases stayed unmatched. The CDR3 loop spans 14 amino acids.

The rearrangement joins TRBV27 to TRBJ1-4; TRBD1 matches at 7 bases. Per the germline V gene, CDR1 is MNHEY and CDR2 is SMNVEV (reference sequence). Trimming took 6 bases from V and 2 from J; bases not matched to a gene: 9. The length of the CDR3 is 16 residues. The DNA for the CDR3 is TGTGCCAGCAGCCCTCGACAGGGACGGACTAATGAAAAACTGTTTTTT. Protein: CASSPRQGRTNEKLFF. Full variable domain (rest looked up from reference TRBV27 and TRBJ1-4): EAQVTQNPRYLITVTGKKLTVTCSQNMNHEYMSWYRQDPGLGLRQIYYSMNVEVTDKGDVPEGYKVSRKEKRNFPLILESPSPNQTSLYFCASSPRQGRTNEKLFFGSGTQLSVL.

The chain is built from TRBV20-1 and TRBJ1-2; weak D call: TRBD1 (5 bases). This CDR3 contains 14 residues. Looked up from germline, CDR1 is DFQATT and CDR2 is SNEGSKA (reference sequence). The V end lost 2 bases, the J end lost 4 bases, and 14 bases lay between the germline ends. In DNA form, the CDR3 reads TGCAGTGCTAGAAGTGGGACCTCCGGCTATGGCTACACCTTC. It is translated as CSARSGTSGYGYTF.

The V and J genes are TRBV27 and TRBJ2-3, with 11 bases matching TRBD2. The germline CDR1 and CDR2 sequences are MNHEY and SMNVEV (reference sequence). V dropped 3 bases and J dropped 5; count of bases not matched to a gene: 16. CDR3 length: 19 residues. The CDR3 sequence: CASSFNSLLAGGPRDTQYF. The CDR3 nucleotides read TGTGCCAGCAGTTTTAATAGTCTGTTAGCGGGGGGGCCAAGAGATACGCAGTATTTT.

This clonotype showed up just a few times. In DNA, the CDR3 is TGCAGTGCTAGTCTTAGCTCTGGAAACACCATATATTTT. Its protein product is CSASLSSGNTIYF. The chain joins TRBV20-1 to TRBJ1-3; unclear D gene. Germline V gene sequence: CDR1 DFQATT, CDR2 SNEGSKA (reference sequence). The CDR3 is made up of 13 amino acids. The V end lost 3 bases, the J end lost 0 bases, and 6 bases lay between the germline ends.

The chain couples TRBV3-1 to TRBJ2-5, with D tentatively TRBD2 (6 bases). Germline CDR1 reads LGHDT; CDR2 reads YNNKEL (reference sequence). The V gene lost 5 bases and the J gene lost 1 base, with 14 bases spanning the gap. The CDR3 sequence is 15 residues long. Written as DNA, the CDR3 is TGTGCCAGCAGCGCTCTTAGCGGCTCCCAAGAGACCCAGTACTTC. Its protein product is CASSALSGSQETQYF.

This clonotype was detected only once. V is TRBV10-3 and J is TRBJ2-7, with TRBD1 matching over 10 bases. V shed 6 bases and J 0 bases; nucleotides not matched to a gene: 5. The germline gives CDR1 ENHRY, CDR2 SYGVKD. The length of the CDR3 is 15 residues. As DNA, the CDR3 is TGTGCCATCAGGGTGGACAGGGGGGCCTCCTACGAGCAGTACTTC. Translated, it gives CAIRVDRGASYEQYF.

The chain has TRBV29-1 and TRBJ2-5, with 11 nucleotides matching TRBD1. This CDR3 is built from 15 residues. With 2 bases clipped from V and 4 bases from J, the junction kept 6 bases outside the gene matches. Per germline, CDR1 SQVTM and CDR2 ANQGSEA. The CDR3 DNA reads TGCAGCGTTGAACCCCCGGGGACAGGGGGAGAGACCCAGTACTTC. Amino acid sequence: CSVEPPGTGGETQYF.

The CDR3 reads CAGGTSLYEQYF. The CDR3 DNA reads TGTGCCGGCGGGACTAGCCTCTACGAGCAGTACTTC. The chain joins TRBV6-2 or TRBV6-3 to TRBJ2-7; 9 bases line up with TRBD2. The junction had 5 bases not matched to a gene; V was cut back by 11 bases and J by 3 bases. This CDR3 has 12 residues. Per the germline V gene, CDR1 is MNHEY and CDR2 is SVGEGT.

In this sample, this clonotype turned up a few times. The CDR3: CASSGGASRWSTGELFF. The CDR3 nucleotides read TGTGCCAGCAGCGGGGGGGCTAGCCGGTGGAGCACCGGGGAGCTGTTTTTT. This sequence joins TRBV9 and TRBJ2-2; D possibly uses TRBD1 or TRBD2 (6 bases each). This CDR3 region has 17 residues. Germline V gene data show CDR1 as SGDLS and CDR2 as YYNGEE. V lost 3 bases and J lost 4, with 19 bases in between.

The rearrangement joins TRBV20-1 to TRBJ2-3; 8 nucleotides align to TRBD2. Trimming cost V 6 bases and J 0 bases; bases outside gene matches: 5. Germline CDR1 and CDR2: DFQATT and SNEGSKA (reference sequence). The CDR3 runs 14 residues. The CDR3 region has the DNA TGCAGTGCCATACTAGCGGCTAGCACAGATACGCAGTATTTT. Translating gives CSAILAASTDTQYF.

This chain uses TRBV7-9 with TRBJ2-2; D is unclear. This CDR3 contains 16 residues. The germline V gene has CDR1 SEHNR and CDR2 FQNEAQ (reference sequence). Trimming cost V 5 bases and J 6 bases, with 19 bases left between them. Here the CDR3 reads CASSLPASVSPGELFF. CDR3 DNA: TGTGCCAGCAGCCTACCGGCGTCGGTGAGCCCCGGGGAGCTGTTTTTT.

The chain has TRBV11-3 and TRBJ2-1; 10 nucleotides match TRBD2. The CDR3 extends over 15 amino acids. Per the germline V gene, CDR1 is SGHNT and CDR2 is YENEEA. Trimming cost V 1 base and J 10 bases; bases outside gene matches: 7. CDR3 coding DNA: TGTGCCAGCAGCTTAGTCCAGCGGGAGGGCCTCGAGCAGTTCTTC. It is translated as CASSLVQREGLEQFF.

This clonotype has a handful of counts. The chain uses TRBV7-8 and TRBJ2-1; no definite D call. The germline V and J ends were trimmed by 5 bases and 6 bases, with 11 bases remaining between them. This CDR3 has 13 residues. Germline-derived CDR1 and CDR2 are SGHVS and FQNEAQ. The CDR3, as DNA: TGTGCCAGCAGCCTGGACCGCATCAATGAGCAGTTCTTC. Translating gives CASSLDRINEQFF. The whole variable domain, filled in from reference TRBV7-8 and TRBJ2-1, reads GAGVSQSPRYKVAKRGQDVALRCDPISGHVSLFWYQQALGQGPEFLTYFQNEAQLDKSGLPSDRFFAERPEGSVSTLKIQRTQQEDSAVYLCASSLDRINEQFFGPGTRLTVL.

Remarks on this clonotype: This is likely a read error, given that the CDR3 carries no conserved phenylalanine or tryptophan at its end. CDR3 in amino acids: CASSRPGQGSYGYTY. The CDR3 DNA is TGTGCCAGCAGCCGCCCTGGGCAGGGATCCTATGGCTACACCTAC. The rearrangement joins TRBV4-2 to TRBJ1-2, with D perhaps TRBD1 (5 bases). CDR1 is LGHNA and CDR2 is YNFKEQ in the germline V gene. V was pared by 4 bases and J by 4 bases, with 16 bases between. This CDR3 comprises 15 residues.

The chain combines TRBV12-3 or TRBV12-4 with TRBJ2-3; no clear D. The CDR3 spans 13 residues. V shed 2 bases and J shed 4 bases, with 7 bases lying between them. The CDR3 sequence is CASSLLSADTQYF. The CDR3 DNA reads as TGTGCCAGCAGTTTACTAAGCGCAGATACGCAGTATTTT.

This clonotype has more than one count but fewer than ten. This sequence joins TRBV9 and TRBJ2-1; 9 bases line up with TRBD1. CDR3 length: 14 residues. Germline V lookup: CDR1 SGDLS, CDR2 YYNGEE. The J segment lost 4 bases and the V segment lost 4 bases, leaving 3 bases of the junction unmatched. The CDR3 DNA sequence: TGTGCCAGCAGCATGGGACAGGGATACAATGAGCAGTTCTTC. Translating gives CASSMGQGYNEQFF.

The V call is TRBV7-2, the J call TRBJ2-2; 7 nucleotides align to TRBD1. Trimming removed 5 bases from V and 7 bases from J; junction bases left unmatched: 10. Germline CDR1 and CDR2: SGHTA and FQGNSA. CDR3 length: 15 residues. The CDR3 nucleotides are TGTGCCAGCAGCGAGGACAGGATTGGGGGCGGGGAGCTGTTTTTT. It yields the protein CASSEDRIGGGELFF.

The sample holds many counts of this clonotype. This chain uses TRBV7-6 with TRBJ2-7; the D gene is possibly TRBD2 (5 bases). The CDR3 covers 15 residues. CDR1 SGHVS and CDR2 FNYEAQ come from the germline V gene. V was trimmed by 5 bases and J by 6 bases, leaving 20 bases between them. Here the CDR3 DNA reads TGTGCCAGCAGCACCCAAATTCCGGGGTTGGGCGAGCAGTACTTC. Its protein is CASSTQIPGLGEQYF.